This T cell receptor (beta chain) was identified in a study of CD8+CD57+ T cells in acquired aplastic anemia. Profiling that covered TCR beta VDJ and CDR3 relied on genomic DNA as its template. TCRdb independently ran MiXCR on the reads; one entry per CDR3 protein. This table holds roughly 160,000 distinct CDR3 sequences, around half found once. Between the trimmed V and J ends, which lost 4 bases and 7 bases, there was a span of 15 bases. Germline CDR1 is SGHRS and CDR2 is YFSETQ. The CDR3 covers 14 residues. This clonotype has a count of ten or more. An expansion of CD8+CD57+ cells by flow cytometry had been shown in patients chosen for sequencing. Prior therapy had not been administered to any patient at the time of blood sampling.

The source of this sequence is a human donor with aplastic anemia. The chain combines TRBV5-1 with TRBJ2-1; the D call may be TRBD1 or TRBD2 (6 bases each). The sequencing sample was made of sorted CD4+, CD8+, or CD8+CD57+ T cells (not recorded which) from PBMCs. CDR3 in amino acids: CASSTGRGGNEQFF. In nucleotides, the CDR3 is TGCGCCAGCAGCACGGGACGAGGGGGGAATGAGCAGTTCTTC.